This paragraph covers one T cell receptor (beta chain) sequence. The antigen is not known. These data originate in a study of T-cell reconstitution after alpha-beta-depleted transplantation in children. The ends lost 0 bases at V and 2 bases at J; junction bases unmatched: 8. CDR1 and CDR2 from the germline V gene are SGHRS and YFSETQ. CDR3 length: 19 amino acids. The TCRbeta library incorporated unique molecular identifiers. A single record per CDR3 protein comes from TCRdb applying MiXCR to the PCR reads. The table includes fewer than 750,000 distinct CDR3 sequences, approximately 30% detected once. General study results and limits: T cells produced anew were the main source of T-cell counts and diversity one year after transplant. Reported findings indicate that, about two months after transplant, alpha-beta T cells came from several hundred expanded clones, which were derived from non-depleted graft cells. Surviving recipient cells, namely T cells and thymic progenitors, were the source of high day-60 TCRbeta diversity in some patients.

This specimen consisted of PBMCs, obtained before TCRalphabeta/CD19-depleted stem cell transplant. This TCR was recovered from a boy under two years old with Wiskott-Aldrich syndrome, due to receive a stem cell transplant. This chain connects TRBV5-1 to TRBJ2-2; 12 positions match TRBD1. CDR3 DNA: TGCGCCAGCAGCTTGGTGGCATTTGGGACAGGGGGCAACACCGGGGAGCTGTTTTTT. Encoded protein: CASSLVAFGTGGNTGELFF.